Detailed here is one T cell receptor beta chain. Its target is not known. The CDR3 consists of 15 residues. V was pared by 7 bases and J by 1 base, with 6 bases of the junction left unmatched. This entry is derived from a study of T cell responses to AZD1222 COVID-19 vaccine. About the study: Second doses that came at about 4 or about 12 weeks were put together. Study-level points and caveats: Dominant CD4 TCR responses targeted spike regions 160-218 and 743-854. Clonal diversity was possibly underestimated, and white British individuals and females predominated among donors.

Produced via immunoSEQ multiplex PCR; TCRdb's table is partial and in-frame only. The sample includes 100,000 to 140,000 clones, more than 80% of them seen just once. The sample was peripheral blood, taken on day 0 of AZD1222 vaccination. The receptor's source is an adult in good health. The chain is built from TRBV23-1 and TRBJ2-1, with 8 bases that match TRBD1. TRBV23-1 is annotated as an ORF whose role is uncertain. The CDR3 DNA reads as TGCGCCAGCAACCACAGGGGGTTATCCTACAATGAGCAGTTCTTC. It codes for CASNHRGLSYNEQFF.